The 28 T cell receptor beta chains reported below all come from one sample, sequenced in a study of siplizumab effects on memory and regulatory T cells. Produced via immunoSEQ multiplex PCR; TCRdb's table is partial and in-frame only. The profile shows about 72,000 clones, roughly nine tenths of them singletons. The sequencing input was CD8+ T cells sorted from blood. All receptors come from a human donor in good health.

V gene TRBV11-3 combines with J gene TRBJ2-3, with D perhaps matching TRBD1 (6 bases). Germline loops: CDR1 SGHNT, CDR2 YENEEA. Trimming pared 0 bases from V and 2 bases from J, leaving 12 bases between. The CDR3 sequence is 16 residues long. The CDR3 loop is CASSLEQGYLTDTQYF. The CDR3 region has the DNA TGTGCCAGCAGCTTAGAACAGGGCTACCTCACAGATACGCAGTATTTT.

A single count supports this clone. The chain has TRBV2 and TRBJ2-4; the D gene is possibly TRBD1 (5 bases). Germline-derived CDR1 and CDR2 are SNHLY and FYNNEI. Trimming removed 7 bases from V and 0 bases from J, with 13 bases in between. This CDR3 is 15 amino acids long. The CDR3 here is CASIPGNTAKNIQYF. CDR3 nucleotide sequence: TGTGCCAGCATTCCAGGGAATACAGCCAAAAACATTCAGTACTTC.

This clone showed up just a few times. The rearrangement joins TRBV20-1 to TRBJ1-1, with a possible D match to TRBD1 (5 bases). This CDR3 is built from 11 residues. Trimming cost V 7 bases and J 6 bases, with 12 bases left between them. Germline CDR1 DFQATT, CDR2 SNEGSKA (reference sequence). CDR3 protein: CSGPRDSEAFF. The CDR3 nucleotides read TGCAGTGGCCCCAGGGATTCTGAAGCTTTCTTT.

A note on this clone: At one boundary the junction diverges from the germline segment, which might be a read error. The chain links TRBV7-7 to TRBJ2-1; D might be TRBD2 (5 bases). The CDR3 length is 15 residues. Per germline, CDR1 SSHAT and CDR2 FNYEAQ (reference sequence). CDR3 amino acids: CASSPGVGGYNEQFF. The CDR3, as DNA: TGTGCTAGCAGCCCCGGGGTTGGAGGCTACAATGAGCAGTTCTTC.

This clone turned up a few times. This chain joins TRBV13 and TRBJ1-1; tentatively, D is TRBD1 (5 bases). Trimming shortened V by 7 bases and J by 1 base, and 7 bases separated the two germline ends. The CDR3 has 12 amino acids. Germline CDR1 PRHDT, CDR2 FYEKMQ (reference sequence). The CDR3 reads CASTGPNTEAFF. The CDR3 region has the DNA TGTGCCAGCACGGGGCCGAACACTGAAGCTTTCTTT.

The chain is built from TRBV11-2 and TRBJ1-3; 8 nucleotides agree with TRBD1. CDR1 SGHAT and CDR2 FQNNGV come from the germline V gene. The CDR3 consists of 16 residues. V was clipped by 4 bases and J by 3 bases; unmatched bases: 8. The CDR3 bases are TGTGCCAGCAGCTACGGACAGGGACTTATTGGAAACACCATATATTTT. It is translated as CASSYGQGLIGNTIYF.

The gene calls are TRBV11-2 and TRBJ2-7; TRBD2 aligns across 8 bases. Germline lookup yields CDR1 SGHAT and CDR2 FQNNGV. The V and J ends lost 4 bases and 3 bases, in that order; junction bases with no gene match: 5. The CDR3 runs to 14 residues. The CDR3 region has the DNA TGTGCCAGCAGCTCGGAGCGGGAGTACTACGAGCAGTACTTC. It specifies CASSSEREYYEQYF.

The CDR3 sequence: CASSGKWDGTDTQYF. CDR3 bases: TGTGCCAGCAGCGGTAAATGGGACGGCACAGATACGCAGTATTTT. V is TRBV9 and J is TRBJ2-3; D assignment may be TRBD1 or TRBD2 (5 bases each). The CDR3 consists of 15 residues. Germline V gives CDR1 SGDLS, CDR2 YYNGEE. V was trimmed by 3 bases and J by 1 base, leaving 12 bases between them. The full variable domain, in which reference TRBV9 and TRBJ2-3 provide the parts outside the CDR3, is DSGVTQTPKHLITATGQRVTLRCSPRSGDLSVYWYQQSLDQGLQFLIQYYNGEERAKGNILERFSAQQFPDLHSELNLSSLELGDSALYFCASSGKWDGTDTQYFGPGTRLTVL.

This chain uses TRBV7-9 with TRBJ1-1; no definite D call. V was pared by 3 bases and J by 1 base, with 3 bases between. Germline CDR1 reads SEHNR; CDR2 reads FQNEAQ (reference sequence). The CDR3 runs 12 residues. In DNA form, the CDR3 reads TGTGCCAGCAGCTTTCCGAACACTGAAGCTTTCTTT. Translated: CASSFPNTEAFF.

The genes are TRBV9 and TRBJ2-5; 9 nucleotides agree with TRBD2. J was trimmed by 4 bases and V by 0 bases; bases with no gene match: 7. This CDR3 is 16 amino acids long. Germline assignment: CDR1 SGDLS and CDR2 YYNGEE. CDR3 sequence (DNA): TGTGCCAGCAGCGTAGGGATAGCGGGAGTAGCAGAGACCCAGTACTTC. Amino acid sequence: CASSVGIAGVAETQYF.

The V call is TRBV6-5, the J call TRBJ2-7, with 8 bases identical to TRBD1. Germline CDR1 reads MNHEY; CDR2 reads SVGAGI. With V trimmed by 5 bases and J by 3 bases, 6 bases remained unmatched. The CDR3 runs 14 residues. The CDR3 loop reads CASSRTGTHYEQYF. CDR3 nucleotide sequence: TGTGCCAGCAGTCGGACAGGGACTCACTACGAGCAGTACTTC.

The CDR3, as DNA: TGTGCCAGCAGCTTAGATATAGCCGGCGAGCAGTACTTC. It encodes CASSLDIAGEQYF. The rearrangement joins TRBV11-1 to TRBJ2-7; D is unclear. V lost 1 base and J 6 bases, leaving 10 bases between the germline ends. Germline CDR1 and CDR2: SGHAT and FQDESV (reference sequence). The CDR3 is made up of 13 amino acids.

V and J are TRBV5-4 and TRBJ2-3; perhaps D is TRBD1 or TRBD2 (6 bases each). Germline V gives CDR1 SGHNT, CDR2 YYREEE (reference sequence). The CDR3 is 16 residues long. V lost 4 bases and J lost 5, with 20 bases in between. This chain's CDR3 is CASSQGSGGGGDTQYF. The CDR3 region has the DNA TGTGCCAGCAGCCAGGGCTCCGGAGGAGGGGGAGATACGCAGTATTTT.

The chain employs TRBV30 and TRBJ2-7; D remains unclear. V was trimmed by 1 base and J by 2 bases, leaving 3 bases between them. Germline V CDR1 and CDR2: GTSNPN, SVGIG (reference sequence). The length of the CDR3 is 11 residues. The CDR3 DNA follows: TGTGCCTGGAGTGGACCCTACGAGCAGTACTTC. Translating it yields CAWSGPYEQYF.

The rearrangement joins TRBV5-6 to TRBJ1-1; D is perhaps TRBD1 (6 bases). Germline CDR1 is SGHDT and CDR2 is YYEEEE. Trimming pared 3 bases from V and 1 base from J, leaving 16 bases between. The CDR3 spans 16 residues. CDR3 sequence reads: CASSSMYRDGNTEAFF. The CDR3 bases are TGTGCCAGCAGCTCCATGTACAGGGACGGGAACACTGAAGCTTTCTTT. Combining the CDR3 with reference TRBV5-6 and TRBJ1-1 gives the whole variable domain DAGVTQSPTHLIKTRGQQVTLRCSPKSGHDTVSWYQQALGQGPQFIFQYYEEEERQRGNFPDRFSGHQFPNYSSELNVNALLLGDSALYLCASSSMYRDGNTEAFFGQGTRLTVV.

This clone was seen just once. The V and J genes are TRBV6-5 and TRBJ2-5, with D perhaps matching TRBD1 (6 bases). The DNA end is more similar to TRBJ2-7, so the J call may be wrong. This CDR3 contains 16 residues. Germline V gene lookup returns CDR1 MNHEY and CDR2 SVGAGI. CDR3: CASSYSRTAATYEQYF. The CDR3 DNA is TGTGCCAGCAGTTACTCCCGGACAGCGGCCACCTACGAGCAGTACTTC.

The chain combines TRBV6-5 with TRBJ2-3; 9 positions match TRBD1. V lost 4 bases to trimming and J lost 4 bases; unmatched junction nucleotides: 6. CDR3 length: 15 residues. Looked up from germline, CDR1 is MNHEY and CDR2 is SVGAGI. CDR3 sequence reads: CASSSTGGFADTQYF. The CDR3, as DNA: TGTGCCAGCAGTTCAACAGGGGGCTTCGCAGATACGCAGTATTTT.

In regard to this clone: Germline is not matched at one junction end, which may reflect a read error. The rearrangement uses TRBV5-1 and TRBJ1-3; TRBD1 aligns across 10 bases. This CDR3 contains 14 residues. CDR1 and CDR2 (germline): SGHRS, YFSETQ. The CDR3 region has the DNA TGCGCCAGCAGCCCCGACAGGGGGCAGAACACCACATATTTT. It yields the protein CASSPDRGQNTTYF.

The chain links TRBV10-3 to TRBJ1-5, with D tentatively TRBD1 (6 bases). Germline assignment: CDR1 ENHRY and CDR2 SYGVKD. Trimming shortened V by 6 bases and J by 1 base, and 13 bases separated the two germline ends. This CDR3 has 15 amino acids. The CDR3 sequence: CAIRMTGESNQPQHF. The CDR3 coding sequence is TGTGCCATCAGGATGACAGGTGAAAGCAATCAGCCCCAGCATTTT.

The CDR3 sequence: CASSLELSGGPTPYNEQFF. The CDR3 nucleotides read TGTGCCAGCAGCTTGGAACTTAGCGGGGGGCCCACCCCCTACAATGAGCAGTTCTTC. This sequence joins TRBV5-8 and TRBJ2-1; 10 bases fit TRBD2. CDR1 is SGHTS, CDR2 YDEGEE, per germline. This CDR3 has 19 amino acids. V lost 0 bases and J lost 2; bases outside the gene matches: 11.

This chain connects TRBV6-6 to TRBJ2-1, with a weak D call TRBD1 (5 bases). The germline CDR1 and CDR2 sequences are MNHNY and SVGAGI (reference sequence). The CDR3 is 14 amino acids. Trimming pared 8 bases from V and 5 bases from J, leaving 16 bases between. Here the CDR3 reads CASSTAAADNEQFF. In DNA form, the CDR3 reads TGTGCCAGCTCGACAGCCGCGGCGGACAATGAGCAGTTCTTC.

V and J are TRBV4-1 and TRBJ2-7, with D perhaps matching TRBD2 (6 bases). CDR3 length: 16 residues. V lost 1 base and J 6 bases, leaving 19 bases between the germline ends. From germline, CDR1 is MGHRA and CDR2 YSYEKL. The CDR3 sequence is CASSQVTGSSLVEQYF. The CDR3 nucleotides read TGCGCCAGCAGCCAAGTTACCGGGAGTAGTCTCGTCGAGCAGTACTTC.

The chain employs TRBV6-1 and TRBJ1-2; a possible D gene is TRBD1 (6 bases). From germline, CDR1 is MNHNS and CDR2 SASEGT. Trimming pared 1 base from V and 4 bases from J, leaving 13 bases between. This CDR3 contains 15 residues. The CDR3 sequence is CASSEDDGGAYGYTF. In DNA form, the CDR3 reads TGTGCCAGCAGTGAAGACGACGGGGGCGCCTATGGCTACACCTTC.

The chain carries TRBV27 and TRBJ2-3; D is ambiguous. This CDR3 contains 13 residues. Germline values: CDR1 MNHEY, CDR2 SMNVEV (reference sequence). The V end lost 3 bases, the J end lost 2 bases, and 6 bases lay between the germline ends. The CDR3 protein is CASSFPDTDTQYF. As DNA, the CDR3 is TGTGCCAGCAGTTTTCCGGACACAGATACGCAGTATTTT.

The gene calls are TRBV11-2 and TRBJ1-6, with D perhaps matching TRBD1 (5 bases). Germline V gives CDR1 SGHAT, CDR2 FQNNGV. Deletions cut 5 bases from V and 13 bases from J, with 18 bases between. There are 14 residues in the CDR3. This chain's CDR3 is CASSPAGGAEPLHF. As DNA, the CDR3 is TGTGCCAGCAGCCCCGCGGGGGGAGCGGAGCCCCTCCACTTT.

The chain has TRBV4-1 and TRBJ1-1; D might be TRBD1 (5 bases). The CDR3 runs to 17 residues. CDR1 and CDR2 (germline): MGHRA, YSYEKL. V was clipped by 7 bases and J by 0 bases, with 21 bases between them. The CDR3: CASTPQERNLVNTEAFF. CDR3 in DNA: TGCGCCAGCACCCCACAGGAGAGGAACCTTGTGAACACTGAAGCTTTCTTT.

This chain joins TRBV4-2 and TRBJ1-1; 9 bases align to TRBD1. Germline trimming cut 5 bases from V and 1 base from J; bases unmatched to any gene: 2. Germline assignment: CDR1 LGHNA and CDR2 YNFKEQ. The CDR3 sequence is 14 residues long. CDR3 nucleotide sequence: TGTGCCAGCAGCGGACAGGGGACGAACACTGAAGCTTTCTTT. Residues: CASSGQGTNTEAFF.

This chain connects TRBV29-1 to TRBJ1-2, with a weak D call TRBD1 (6 bases). CDR1 and CDR2 (germline): SQVTM, ANQGSEA. The CDR3 length is 15 residues. The germline V and J ends were trimmed by 8 bases and 4 bases, with 23 bases remaining between them. As DNA, the CDR3 is TGCAGCTCTAGGGAACCGGCCAGGGGTGGCTATGGCTACACCTTC. Its translation is CSSREPARGGYGYTF.